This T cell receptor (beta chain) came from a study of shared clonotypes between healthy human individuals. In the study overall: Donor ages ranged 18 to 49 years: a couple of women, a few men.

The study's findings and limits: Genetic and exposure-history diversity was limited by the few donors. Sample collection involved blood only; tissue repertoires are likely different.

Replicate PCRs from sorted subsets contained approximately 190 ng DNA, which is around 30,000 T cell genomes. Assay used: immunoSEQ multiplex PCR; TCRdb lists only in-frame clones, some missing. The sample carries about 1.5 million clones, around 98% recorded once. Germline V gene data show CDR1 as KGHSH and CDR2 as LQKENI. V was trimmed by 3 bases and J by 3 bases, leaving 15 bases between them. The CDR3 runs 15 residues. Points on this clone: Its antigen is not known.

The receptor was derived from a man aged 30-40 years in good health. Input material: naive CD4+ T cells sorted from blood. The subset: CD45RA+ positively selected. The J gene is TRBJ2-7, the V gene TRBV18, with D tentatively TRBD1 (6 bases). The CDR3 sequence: CASSPTRQVNYEQYF. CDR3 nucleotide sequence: TGTGCCAGCTCACCGACCAGACAGGTGAACTACGAGCAGTACTTC.